One and the same sample provided the 25 T cell receptor beta chains below, sequenced in a study of a mutant IDH1 vaccine in newly diagnosed glioma. Noted time point: week 23, last vaccination. Every vaccine dose comprised 300 ug of mutant IDH1 20-mer peptide plus topical imiquimod. No antigen has been identified for these receptors. The method was immunoSEQ multiplex PCR; TCRdb's version includes in-frame clones alone and lacks a portion of them. Seen here are over 25,000 clones, 88% observed once, and the top ten hold around 2.5%. The sample consisted of PBMCs, taken from a glioma patient whose treatment included an IDH1 peptide vaccine. These receptors originate from a man between 40 and 49 years old with glioma.

This rearrangement joins TRBV11-1 to TRBJ2-1; perhaps TRBD2 as D (6 bases). This CDR3 is built from 15 residues. V lost 3 bases, J lost 2 bases, and 11 bases lay in between. Germline CDR1 reads SGHAT; CDR2 reads FQDESV (reference sequence). The CDR3 bases are TGTGCCAGCAGCTTCGGCGGGGCTACCTACAATGAGCAGTTCTTC. Its protein is CASSFGGATYNEQFF.

The chain is built from TRBV28 and TRBJ2-7; D may be TRBD2 (6 bases). The CDR3 is 15 amino acids. Trimming pared 6 bases from V and 0 bases from J, leaving 15 bases between. Germline V lookup: CDR1 MDHEN, CDR2 SYDVKM. CDR3 sequence (DNA): TGTGCCAGCAGACTGGGGGGACTCTTCTCCTACGAGCAGTACTTC. Amino acid sequence: CASRLGGLFSYEQYF.

The rearrangement links TRBV5-1 to TRBJ2-7, with 7 bases aligning to TRBD2. CDR3 length: 12 residues. CDR1 and CDR2 (germline): SGHRS, YFSETQ. J gave up 3 bases and V 6 bases, and 3 bases lay outside the gene matches. The CDR3 DNA follows: TGCGCCAGCACCCCGGGGGGCTACGAGCAGTACTTC. Translated: CASTPGGYEQYF.

The chain has TRBV29-1 and TRBJ2-7; 8 positions match TRBD2. CDR1 and CDR2 (germline): SQVTM, ANQGSEA. The CDR3 runs to 11 residues. Trimming removed 6 bases from V and 6 bases from J; junction bases left unmatched: 4. CDR3 nucleotide sequence: TGCAGCGTAGGACTAGCCCGCGAGCAGTACTTC. Translating gives CSVGLAREQYF.

As regards this clone: An end of the junction does not agree with germline; a read error may underlie this. V gene TRBV29-1 combines with J gene TRBJ2-5; TRBD1 is a possible D gene (5 bases). This CDR3 comprises 15 residues. The V gene's germline CDR1 is SQVTM and CDR2 ANQGSEA. The CDR3 DNA is TGCAGCGTTGAGAAGACAGACTCGTACCAAGAGGCCCAGTACTTC. Amino acids: CSVEKTDSYQEAQYF.

Worth noting for this clone: One end of the junction does not line up with germline, which may come from a read error. The rearrangement uses TRBV19 and TRBJ1-1, with D perhaps matching TRBD1 (6 bases). The CDR3 has 14 residues. Germline V gene sequence: CDR1 LNHDA, CDR2 SQIVND (reference sequence). The CDR3 region has the DNA TGTGCCAGTAGTAACGGGGGCGCGAACGCTGAAGCTTTCTTT. It specifies CASSNGGANAEAFF.

This chain uses TRBV7-2 with TRBJ2-5; TRBD2 aligns across 8 bases. The germline gives CDR1 SGHTA, CDR2 FQGNSA. CDR3 length: 14 residues. J was trimmed by 1 base and V by 3 bases; bases with no gene match: 1. CDR3 nucleotides: TGTGCCAGCAGCTTGGGACTAGTCCAAGAGACCCAGTACTTC. This codes for CASSLGLVQETQYF.

V is TRBV10-3 and J is TRBJ1-2; D remains ambiguous. V was cut by 4 bases and J by 5 bases, with 11 bases left in between. Looked up from germline, CDR1 is ENHRY and CDR2 is SYGVKD. The CDR3 has 13 residues. CDR3 protein: CAISGVEGYGYTF. In nucleotides, the CDR3 is TGTGCCATCAGTGGGGTAGAGGGATATGGCTACACCTTC.

This chain connects TRBV2 to TRBJ2-3; D ambiguous. V was trimmed by 6 bases and J by 6 bases, leaving 7 bases between them. The CDR3 contains 11 residues. CDR1 and CDR2 from the germline V gene are SNHLY and FYNNEI. CDR3 nucleotides: TGTGCCAGCAGAACCGGCGATACGCAGTATTTT. Amino acids: CASRTGDTQYF.

There are a few counts of this clone. The J gene is TRBJ1-2, the V gene TRBV19, with a weak D call TRBD1 (5 bases). V was shortened by 3 bases and J by 5 bases, with 13 bases between the two germline ends. This CDR3 has 14 residues. CDR1 is LNHDA, CDR2 SQIVND, per germline (reference sequence). This chain's CDR3 is CASSIGQGRYGYTF. The CDR3 nucleotides are TGTGCCAGTAGTATCGGGCAGGGAAGGTATGGCTACACCTTC.

CDR3 in amino acids: CASSQGQANANTEAFF. As DNA, the CDR3 is TGCGCCAGCAGTCAGGGACAGGCTAATGCGAACACTGAAGCTTTCTTT. The rearrangement links TRBV4-1 to TRBJ1-1; 8 bases agree with TRBD1. The V segment lost 6 bases and the J segment 1 base; nucleotides outside the gene matches: 10. Germline V gene lookup returns CDR1 MGHRA and CDR2 YSYEKL. There are 16 residues in the CDR3.

This clone was detected only once. V is TRBV5-5 and J is TRBJ1-1, with D uncertain. CDR3 length equals 17 residues. V was cut by 0 bases and J by 9 bases, with 24 bases left in between. Germline lookup yields CDR1 SGHKS and CDR2 YYEKEE (reference sequence). The CDR3 protein is CASSLGEGKGGRSKAFF. Written as DNA, the CDR3 is TGTGCCAGCAGCTTGGGGGAAGGGAAAGGAGGCAGGTCAAAAGCTTTCTTT. The entire variable domain, with the rest obtained from reference TRBV5-5 and TRBJ1-1, is as follows: DAGVTQSPTHLIKTRGQQVTLRCSPISGHKSVSWYQQVLGQGPQFIFQYYEKEERGRGNFPDRFSARQFPNYSSELNVNALLLGDSALYLCASSLGEGKGGRSKAFFGQGTRLTVV.

The chain links TRBV15 to TRBJ1-1, with D maybe TRBD1 (5 bases). Trimming took off 5 bases at V and 4 bases at J, with 14 bases between the two ends. Germline CDR1 and CDR2: LNHNV and YYDKDF (reference sequence). The CDR3 consists of 14 residues. The chain's CDR3 is CATSLVGDRTEAFF. The CDR3 bases are TGTGCCACCAGCCTTGTGGGGGATCGCACTGAAGCTTTCTTT.

This clone appeared a few times. The gene calls are TRBV28 and TRBJ1-5; the match to TRBD1 covers 7 bases. V lost 5 bases and J lost 7; bases outside the gene matches: 8. The CDR3 has 14 amino acids. Germline V gene lookup returns CDR1 MDHEN and CDR2 SYDVKM. The chain's CDR3 is CASSLRQGGQPQHF. CDR3 nucleotide sequence: TGTGCCAGCAGTCTCCGACAGGGTGGCCAGCCCCAGCATTTT.

The V call is TRBV28, the J call TRBJ1-3; no reliable D call. CDR1 is MDHEN, CDR2 SYDVKM, per germline. V lost 5 bases and J 2 bases, leaving 16 bases between the germline ends. This CDR3 contains 16 residues. CDR3 loop: CASSVTPVDPGNTIYF. Written as DNA, the CDR3 is TGTGCCAGCAGTGTCACCCCGGTCGATCCTGGAAACACCATATATTTT.

Only one count was recorded for this clone. CDR3 in amino acids: CASSYSGDEKLFF. The CDR3 nucleotides read TGTGCCAGCAGTTATTCAGGGGATGAAAAACTGTTTTTT. The rearrangement uses TRBV6-6 and TRBJ1-4, with D maybe TRBD1 (6 bases). The CDR3 is 13 residues long. Trimming pared 3 bases from V and 6 bases from J, leaving 8 bases between. Germline CDR1 reads MNHNY; CDR2 reads SVGAGI (reference sequence).

About this clone: The sample holds other DNA sequences that translate to the same CDR3. The rearrangement joins TRBV5-6 to TRBJ2-3; either TRBD1 or TRBD2 may fit D (5 bases each). Germline CDR1 and CDR2: SGHDT and YYEEEE. The ends were cut back, 4 bases at V and 6 bases at J, with 12 bases in the middle. CDR3 length equals 13 residues. The CDR3 DNA is TGTGCCAGCAGCCCAACTTGGGGGGATACGCAGTATTTT. Translating it yields CASSPTWGDTQYF.

This chain links TRBV10-3 with TRBJ2-7; 10 nucleotides match TRBD2. Germline loops: CDR1 ENHRY, CDR2 SYGVKD. The CDR3 is 14 amino acids. V lost 4 bases to trimming and J lost 5 bases; unmatched junction nucleotides: 5. The CDR3 region has the DNA TGTGCCATCAGTGGTTCTAGCGGGAGTCACGAGCAGTACTTC. Its translation: CAISGSSGSHEQYF.

The rearrangement joins TRBV6-1 to TRBJ2-7; the D is unclear. The V gene's germline CDR1 is MNHNS and CDR2 SASEGT. The V and J ends lost 0 bases and 5 bases respectively, with 2 bases between them. CDR3 length equals 11 residues. The CDR3 here is CASSEANEQYF. CDR3 bases: TGTGCCAGCAGTGAAGCAAACGAGCAGTACTTC.

This clone has just a few counts. The rearrangement joins TRBV15 to TRBJ2-5, with D possibly being TRBD1 or TRBD2 (6 bases each). The CDR3 consists of 16 residues. Trimming took off 5 bases at V and 2 bases at J, with 18 bases between the two ends. Per germline, CDR1 LNHNV and CDR2 YYDKDF (reference sequence). The CDR3 loop reads CATSPPRGRLQETQYF. CDR3 nucleotide sequence: TGTGCCACCAGCCCCCCAAGGGGGAGGCTACAAGAGACCCAGTACTTC. Together with reference TRBV15 and TRBJ2-5, the CDR3 gives the full variable domain: DAMVIQNPRYQVTQFGKPVTLSCSQTLNHNVMYWYQQKSSQAPKLLFHYYDKDFNNEADTPDNFQSRRPNTSFCFLDIRSPGLGDTAMYLCATSPPRGRLQETQYFGPGTRLLVL.

This rearrangement joins TRBV28 to TRBJ1-5; D is uncertain. Germline V gene lookup returns CDR1 MDHEN and CDR2 SYDVKM. This CDR3 has 14 amino acids. Trimming removed 3 bases from V and 0 bases from J, with 6 bases in between. This CDR3 reads CASSFGNSNQPQHF. CDR3 coding DNA: TGTGCCAGCAGTTTCGGGAATAGCAATCAGCCCCAGCATTTT.

CDR3: CASSLAANTGELFF. In DNA form, the CDR3 reads TGTGCCAGCAGCTTAGCAGCGAACACCGGGGAGCTGTTTTTT. This sequence joins TRBV7-3 and TRBJ2-2; D gene ambiguous. Germline CDR1 SGHTA, CDR2 FQGTGA. V lost 2 bases and J 0 bases, leaving 4 bases between the germline ends. The CDR3 covers 14 residues.

The chain joins TRBV6-5 to TRBJ2-5; 8 bases line up with TRBD1. From germline, CDR1 is MNHEY and CDR2 SVGAGI. The CDR3 is 16 residues long. V was pared by 0 bases and J by 5 bases, with 8 bases of the junction left unmatched. Written as DNA, the CDR3 is TGTGCCAGCAGTTACTCCAACAGGGGGGTTGGCGAGACCCAGTACTTC. Amino acids: CASSYSNRGVGETQYF.

The J gene is TRBJ2-1, the V gene TRBV7-9, with 12 bases lining up with TRBD2. V trimming: 6 bases; J trimming: 6 bases; junction bases outside the gene matches: 9. CDR1 SEHNR and CDR2 FQNEAQ come from the germline V gene (reference sequence). The CDR3 spans 16 residues. CDR3 amino acids: CASRKLLAGGGNEQFF. In nucleotides, the CDR3 is TGTGCCAGCAGGAAGTTGCTAGCGGGAGGGGGCAATGAGCAGTTCTTC.

This clone was seen a single time. The chain carries TRBV28 and TRBJ1-1; 7 bases match TRBD1. V was pared by 5 bases and J by 4 bases, with 10 bases of the junction left unmatched. CDR3 length: 15 amino acids. Germline V CDR1 and CDR2: MDHEN, SYDVKM. The CDR3 region is CASSEGARGVTEAFF. For the CDR3, the DNA is TGTGCCAGCAGTGAGGGGGCGCGGGGCGTCACTGAAGCTTTCTTT.